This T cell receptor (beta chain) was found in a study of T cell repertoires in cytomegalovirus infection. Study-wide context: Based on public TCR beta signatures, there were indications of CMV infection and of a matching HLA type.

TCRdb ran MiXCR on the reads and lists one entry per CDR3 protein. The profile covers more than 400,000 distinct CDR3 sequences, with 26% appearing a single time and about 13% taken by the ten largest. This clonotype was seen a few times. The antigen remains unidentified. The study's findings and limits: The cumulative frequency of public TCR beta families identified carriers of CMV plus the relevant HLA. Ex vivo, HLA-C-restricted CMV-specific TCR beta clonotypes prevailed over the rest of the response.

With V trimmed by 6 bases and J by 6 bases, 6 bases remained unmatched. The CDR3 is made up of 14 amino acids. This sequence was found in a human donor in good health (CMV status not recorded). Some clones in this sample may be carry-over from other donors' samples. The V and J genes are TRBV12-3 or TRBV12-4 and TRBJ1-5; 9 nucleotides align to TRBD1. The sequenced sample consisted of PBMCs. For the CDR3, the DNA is TGTGCCAGCAGAGGACAGGGGATTGCTCAGCCCCAGCATTTT. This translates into CASRGQGIAQPQHF.